This T cell receptor (beta chain) stems from a study of CD8+ T cells in alopecia areata. Study as a whole: Patients remained on tofacitinib for 6 to 18 months and then went 6 months without it.

As regards this clone: The antigen is unknown.

Germline-derived CDR1 and CDR2 are GTSNPN and SVGIG (reference sequence). V lost 3 bases, J lost 1 base, and 7 bases lay in between. The CDR3 spans 13 residues. This sample's treatment: oral pan-JAK inhibitor, 5-10 mg twice daily. From alopecia areata patients, lesional scalp punch biopsies and peripheral blood were collected. Following RNA extraction, reverse transcription yielded cDNA that acted as the sequencing template. The protocol was immunoSEQ multiplex PCR, while the TCRdb copy is restricted to in-frame clones and leaves out a portion. The data show fewer than 100,000 clones, about 70% seen once. Study-wide results and caveats: Researchers report lesional scalp, most notably alopecia totalis/universalis, outstripped normal scalp in clonality. Given one nonresponder, whether baseline CD8+ expansion relates to response remains uncertain.

The J gene is TRBJ2-1, the V gene TRBV30, with D possibly being TRBD1 or TRBD2 (5 bases each). The specimen comprised CD8+ T cells sorted from blood, sampled at week 44, from a patient treated with tofacitinib. The receptor comes from a human donor with alopecia areata. The CDR3 DNA follows: TGTGCCTGGAGCGGGGCTTCCTACAATGAGCAGTTCTTC. It specifies CAWSGASYNEQFF.